Below are 5 T cell receptor beta chains sequenced from a single sample in a study of blood T cells in healthy people across ages. A J-beta primer mix and a sample-barcoded 5' primer were used in a second PCR of roughly 6 to 11 cycles. TCRdb itself ran the 5' RACE reads through MiXCR, one entry per CDR3 protein. The sample lists some 1.5 million distinct CDR3 sequences; about 30% were seen once. The sample was blood. These receptors were collected from a woman aged 25 to 39 in good health.

This chain uses TRBV7-2 with TRBJ1-1, with D perhaps matching TRBD1 (5 bases). Trimming stripped 1 base from V and 3 bases from J, with 9 bases between. The CDR3 runs 14 residues. Looked up from germline, CDR1 is SGHTA and CDR2 is FQGNSA. CDR3 DNA: TGTGCCAGCAGCTTAGTCCAGGGATACACTGAAGCTTTCTTT. It codes for CASSLVQGYTEAFF.

The rearrangement uses TRBV25-1 and TRBJ2-6, with D perhaps TRBD2 (5 bases). Trimming stripped 2 bases from V and 1 base from J, with 6 bases between. CDR3 length equals 15 residues. Germline values: CDR1 MGHDK, CDR2 SYGVNS. Here the CDR3 DNA reads TGTGCCAGCAGTGAAAGGGAGTCTGGGGCCAACGTCCTGACTTTC. This codes for CASSERESGANVLTF.

In this sample, this clonotype turned up a few times. This chain joins TRBV12-3 or TRBV12-4 and TRBJ2-5; D unresolved. V gave up 3 bases and J gave up 0 bases, with 8 bases separating them. The CDR3 runs 14 residues. CDR3 sequence reads: CASSFGPYQETQYF. CDR3 DNA: TGTGCCAGCAGTTTTGGACCCTACCAAGAGACCCAGTACTTC.

This clonotype was counted many times. The chain carries TRBV5-1 and TRBJ2-3; possible D gene TRBD1, 6 bases. Germline values: CDR1 SGHRS, CDR2 YFSETQ. The V end was cut by 6 bases, the J end by 0 bases, with 11 bases between. There are 14 residues in the CDR3. CDR3 sequence: CASTSGVSTDTQYF. CDR3 DNA: TGCGCCAGCACTTCAGGGGTTAGCACAGATACGCAGTATTTT. Drawing the rest from reference TRBV5-1 and TRBJ2-3, the complete variable domain is KAGVTQTPRYLIKTRGQQVTLSCSPISGHRSVSWYQQTPGQGLQFLFEYFSETQRNKGNFPGRFSGRQFSNSRSEMNVSTLELGDSALYLCASTSGVSTDTQYFGPGTRLTVL.

With respect to this clonotype: One end of the junction is discordant with germline, which a read error may explain. The chain uses TRBV6-5 and TRBJ2-7; 12 bases fit TRBD2. This CDR3 is built from 16 residues. Germline assignment: CDR1 MNHEY and CDR2 SVGAGI. CDR3 coding DNA: TGTGTCAGCAGTTCCCGGACTAGCGGGAACTCCTACGAGCAGTACTTC. It yields the protein CVSSSRTSGNSYEQYF.